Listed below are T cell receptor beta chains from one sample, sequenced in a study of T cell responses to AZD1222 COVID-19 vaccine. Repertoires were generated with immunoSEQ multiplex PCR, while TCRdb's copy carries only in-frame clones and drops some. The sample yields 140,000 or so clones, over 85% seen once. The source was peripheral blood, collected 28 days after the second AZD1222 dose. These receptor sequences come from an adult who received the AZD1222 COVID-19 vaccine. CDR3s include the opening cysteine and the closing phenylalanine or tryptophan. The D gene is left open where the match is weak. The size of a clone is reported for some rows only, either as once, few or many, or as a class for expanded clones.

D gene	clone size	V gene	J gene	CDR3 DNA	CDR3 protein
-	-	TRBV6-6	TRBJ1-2	TGTGCCAGCAGTTCTCTACGGGCTTCGGGTTACTATGGCTACACCTTC	CASSSLRASGYYGYTF
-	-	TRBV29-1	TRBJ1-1	TGCAGCGTTGGCTCTGGATGGGGGGGGAACACTGAAGCTTTCTTT	CSVGSGWGGNTEAFF
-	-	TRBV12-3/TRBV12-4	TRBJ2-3	TGTGCCAGCGGCCCCCCGGGGGCAGATACGCAGTATTTT	CASGPPGADTQYF
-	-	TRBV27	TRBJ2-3	TGTGCCAGCAGTTCCGCCCAGGGGTGGCCCACAGATACGCAGTATTTT	CASSSAQGWPTDTQYF
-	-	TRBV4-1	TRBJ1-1	TGCGCCAGCAGCCAAGATGACAGTTCATACACTGAAGCTTTCTTT	CASSQDDSSYTEAFF
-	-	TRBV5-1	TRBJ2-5	TGCGCCAGCAGTAGGGTTCCCCAAGAGACCCAGTACTTC	CASSRVPQETQYF
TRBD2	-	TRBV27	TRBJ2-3	TGTGCCAGCAGTTACAGCGGGAGGCTTTATACGCAGTATTTT	CASSYSGRLYTQYF
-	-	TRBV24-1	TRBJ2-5	TGTGCCCCCGATCTCTCAGAGACCCAGTACTTC	CAPDLSETQYF
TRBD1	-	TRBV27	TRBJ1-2	TGTGCCAGCAGTCTCTGGGGGGGGACAGGGAAGGAACGGGGCTACACCTTC	CASSLWGGTGKERGYTF
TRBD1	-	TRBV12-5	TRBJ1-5	TGTGCTAGTGGTTTGGTATCGAGGAGGGACAGGGGGGAAGAGAGCAATCAGCCCCAGCATTTT	CASGLVSRRDRGEESNQPQHF
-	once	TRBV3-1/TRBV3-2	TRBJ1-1	TGTGCCAGCAGCCAAGCCCAGGTACCTAGAGGAGCTTTCTTT	CASSQAQVPRGAFF
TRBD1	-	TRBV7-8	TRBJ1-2	TGTGCCAGCAGCTTGGGGACAGGGGGCAACTATGGCTACACCTTC	CASSLGTGGNYGYTF
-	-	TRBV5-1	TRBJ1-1	TGCGCCAGCAGCTCCAAATTGGGGGGCCGGAACGCTGAAGCTTTCTTT	CASSSKLGGRNAEAFF
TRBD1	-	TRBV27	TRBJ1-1	TGTGCCAGCAGTTCGGGACAGTTGAACACTGAAGCTTTCTTT	CASSSGQLNTEAFF
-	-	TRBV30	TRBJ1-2	TGTGCCTGGAGTCCGAGAGGGTCTGAGATTGGGGATGGCTACACCTTC	CAWSPRGSEIGDGYTF
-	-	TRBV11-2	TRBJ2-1	TGTGCCAGCAGCTTAAGCGGGTACAATGAGCAGTTCTTC	CASSLSGYNEQFF
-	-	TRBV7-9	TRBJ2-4	TGTGCCAGCAGCTTAGATTACAGAAATCAGTACTTC	CASSLDYRNQYF
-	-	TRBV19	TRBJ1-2	TGTGCCAGTAGTACCCGTAGGAGGACAGCCGGCTACACCTTC	CASSTRRRTAGYTF
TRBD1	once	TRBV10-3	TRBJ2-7	TGTGCCTCTCAAACAGGGGGCGGATCGGGTGAGCAGTACTTC	CASQTGGGSGEQYF
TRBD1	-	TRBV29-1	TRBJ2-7	TGCAGCGTAGGGGACAGTAGTTACGAGCAGTACTTC	CSVGDSSYEQYF
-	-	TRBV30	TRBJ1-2	TGTGCCTGGAGTGGTGCTTCGCTGAAGACCTTC	CAWSGASLKTF
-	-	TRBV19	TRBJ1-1	TGTGCCAGTAGACATCACAGGAGCTTCATGAACACTGAAGCTTTCTTT	CASRHHRSFMNTEAFF
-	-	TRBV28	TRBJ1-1	TGTGCCAGCAGCCCCGGGACCTCCCGCACTGAAGCTTTCTTT	CASSPGTSRTEAFF
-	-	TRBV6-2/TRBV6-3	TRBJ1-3	TGTGCCAGCAGCAACGAGGGACCGATCTCTGGAAACACCATATATTTT	CASSNEGPISGNTIYF
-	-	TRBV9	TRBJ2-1	TGTGCCAGCAGCCCAGTGATCGGGACCAACTACAATGAGCAGTTCTTC	CASSPVIGTNYNEQFF
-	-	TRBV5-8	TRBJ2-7	TGTGCCAGCAGCCTCCACCGGGTTTCCTACGAGCAGTACTTC	CASSLHRVSYEQYF
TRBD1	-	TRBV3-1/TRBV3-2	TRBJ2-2	TGTGCCAGCAGCTCCGACAGGGGAATCTCCGGGGAGCTGTTTTTT	CASSSDRGISGELFF
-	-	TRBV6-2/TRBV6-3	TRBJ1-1	TGTGCCAGCAGTTTCCCGAACTTGGGGAACACTGAAGCTTTCTTT	CASSFPNLGNTEAFF
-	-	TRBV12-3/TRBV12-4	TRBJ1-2	TGTGCCAGCAGTTTGACCACTAACTATGGCTACACCTTC	CASSLTTNYGYTF
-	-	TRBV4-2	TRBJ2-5	TGTGCCAGCAGCCAAGAAGGGGCAGGAAGAGGGACCCAGTACTTC	CASSQEGAGRGTQYF
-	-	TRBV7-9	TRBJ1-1	TGTGCCAGCAGCTTAGGGGAGATGAACACTGAAGCTTTCTTT	CASSLGEMNTEAFF
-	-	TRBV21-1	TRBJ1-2	TGTGCCAGCAGCAAAGAGGGGGGCGGGCCTCTCGATGGCTACACCTTC	CASSKEGGGPLDGYTF
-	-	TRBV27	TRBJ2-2	TGTGCCACCGGGAAGATCTGGGAGAGCACCGGGGAGCTGTTTTTT	CATGKIWESTGELFF
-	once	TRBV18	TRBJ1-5	TGTGCCAGCTCAACACAGAAATCCAATCAGCCCCAGCATTTT	CASSTQKSNQPQHF
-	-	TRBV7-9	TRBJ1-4	TGTGCCAGCAGCTTAGGGGTTGCTAATGAAAAACTGTTTTTT	CASSLGVANEKLFF
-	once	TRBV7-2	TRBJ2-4	TGTGCCAGCAGCTCCGAGATTGGGGGAGCCAAAAACATTCAGTACTTC	CASSSEIGGAKNIQYF
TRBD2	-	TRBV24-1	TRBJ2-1	TGTGCCACCAGTGATAGGAGCGGGAAGACCTACAATGAGCAGTTCTTC	CATSDRSGKTYNEQFF
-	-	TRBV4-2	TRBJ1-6	TGTGCCAGCAGCCAAGATCGGGGCCGTAGGTCCGGGATCCATTCACCCCTCCACTTT	CASSQDRGRRSGIHSPLHF
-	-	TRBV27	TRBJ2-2	TGTGCCAGCAGGCCTAGGGGTAGAAACACCGGGGAGCTGTTTTTT	CASRPRGRNTGELFF
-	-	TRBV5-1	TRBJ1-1	TGCGCCAGCAGCTCAACTACAGGGAATGAAGCTTTCTTT	CASSSTTGNEAFF
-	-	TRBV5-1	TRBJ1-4	TGCGCCAGCAGCACCGAAACGGGGAGCGAAAAACTGTTTTTT	CASSTETGSEKLFF
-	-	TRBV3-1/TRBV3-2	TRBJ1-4	TGTGCCTGTTGGGACCGGGGATCGGGAAAACTGTTTTTT	CACWDRGSGKLFF
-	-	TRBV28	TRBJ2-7	TGTGCCAGCAGTCCGGGCCTAAGCTCCTACGAGCAGTACTTC	CASSPGLSSYEQYF
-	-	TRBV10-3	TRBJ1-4	TGTGCCATCAGGGGAACAACTAATGAAAAACTGTTTTTT	CAIRGTTNEKLFF
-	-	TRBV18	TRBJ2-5	TGTGCCAGCTCACCACCTGGGCAGGGTGAGACCCAGTACTTC	CASSPPGQGETQYF
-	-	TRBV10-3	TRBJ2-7	TGTGCCATCAGTGGCGGAAGGAGCTCCTACGAGCAGTACTTC	CAISGGRSSYEQYF
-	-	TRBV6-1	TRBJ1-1	TGTGCCAGCAGTGACACCAACACTGAAGCTTTCTTT	CASSDTNTEAFF
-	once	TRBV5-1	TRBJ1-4	TGCGCCAGCAGCACCGGACAGAAGAATGAAAAACTGTTTTTT	CASSTGQKNEKLFF
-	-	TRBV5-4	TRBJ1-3	TGTGCCAGCAGCGCGGGGCATTCTGGAAACACCATATATTTT	CASSAGHSGNTIYF